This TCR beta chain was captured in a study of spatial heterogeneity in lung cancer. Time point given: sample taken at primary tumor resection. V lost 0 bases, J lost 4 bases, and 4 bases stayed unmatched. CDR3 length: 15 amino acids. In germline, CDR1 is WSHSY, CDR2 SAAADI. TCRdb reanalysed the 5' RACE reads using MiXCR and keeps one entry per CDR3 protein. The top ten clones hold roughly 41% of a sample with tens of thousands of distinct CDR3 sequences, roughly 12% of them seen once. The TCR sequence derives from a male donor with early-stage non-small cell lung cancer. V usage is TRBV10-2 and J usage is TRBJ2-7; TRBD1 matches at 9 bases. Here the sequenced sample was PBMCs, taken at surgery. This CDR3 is CASSESNRGRYEQYF. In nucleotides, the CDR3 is TGCGCCAGCAGTGAGTCGAACAGGGGGCGATACGAGCAGTACTTC.